The clone carrying this T cell receptor (beta chain) came up many times. Its antigen is unknown. This CDR3 contains 15 residues. Germline loops: CDR1 SGHAT, CDR2 FQNNGV. Trimming removed 1 base at V and 9 bases at J, with 17 bases between. This sample stems from a study of T cells in Graves' hyperthyroidism and ophthalmopathy. Amplification of TCR beta CDR3 regions used RNA as the template. HTBI primers drove first-round RT-PCR of the TCR CDR3. One entry per CDR3 protein results from TCRdb running MiXCR on the multiplex PCR reads. Of around 420,000 distinct CDR3 sequences in the sample, around 15% were seen once. Overall study findings and caveats: Blood also contained most expanded thyroid clonotypes above 0.001.

Sequencing used blood. The rearrangement uses TRBV11-2 and TRBJ2-3; D unclear. The sequence was collected from a woman aged 18-30 years with Graves' hyperthyroidism. In nucleotides, the CDR3 is TGTGCCAGCAGCTTAGGCCCCGACTCTAGGTTAACGCAGTATTTT. This translates into CASSLGPDSRLTQYF. The entire variable domain, with the rest obtained from reference TRBV11-2 and TRBJ2-3, is as follows: EAGVAQSPRYKIIEKRQSVAFWCNPISGHATLYWYQQILGQGPKLLIQFQNNGVVDDSQLPKDRFSAERLKGVDSTLKIQPAKLEDSAVYLCASSLGPDSRLTQYFGPGTRLTVL.